The present T cell receptor (beta chain) was sequenced within a study of Graves' ophthalmopathy and Graves' hyperthyroidism. This clonotype was counted ten times or more. Its antigen is unknown. RNA transcripts yielded amplified TCR beta CDR3 regions. Second-round multiplex PCR came after a first-round RT-PCR that employed HTBI primers. TCRdb re-called the multiplex PCR reads through MiXCR, storing one row per CDR3 protein. The sample contains about 220,000 distinct CDR3 sequences, 20% to 25% of which appear only once. Ophthalmopathy donors' eye disease showed moderate-to-severe activity, CAS of at least 3, NOSPECS of at least 4 and duration under 3 months. Clinical symptoms and serum thyroxine were used for diagnosis; TRAb, thyroid ultrasound and orbital computed tomography were also relied on. The CDR3 contains 14 residues. CDR1 and CDR2 (germline): MNHNS, SASEGT. Trimming removed 6 bases from V and 2 bases from J; junction bases left unmatched: 6.

Broader study findings: Forecasting of ophthalmopathy progression by the model achieved 70.59% sensitivity and around 72% specificity.

The chain recombines TRBV6-1 with TRBJ2-7, with 8 bases fitting TRBD1. This sequence was found in a woman aged 45-65 years with Graves' ophthalmopathy. Sequencing input: peripheral blood. CDR3 in amino acids: CASRRDRLTYEQYF. For the CDR3, the DNA is TGTGCCAGCAGACGGGACAGGCTAACCTACGAGCAGTACTTC.